This T cell receptor beta chain came from a study of T-cell reconstitution after alpha-beta-depleted transplantation in children. Germline V gene sequence: CDR1 MNHEY, CDR2 SVGAGI. The J segment lost 2 bases and the V segment lost 6 bases, leaving 2 bases of the junction unmatched. The CDR3 runs to 13 residues. This clonotype appeared many times. The authors prepared the TCRbeta library with unique molecular identifiers. Each CDR3 protein gets one entry after TCRdb re-called the PCR reads with MiXCR. The repertoire holds 200,000 to 250,000 distinct CDR3 sequences, with 7.5% to 9.5% as singletons. The receptor's source is a male patient younger than 18 who had a stem cell transplant for acute lymphoblastic leukemia, so the T cells may come from the graft donor. The material sequenced was PBMCs, mostly from graft donor cells, taken 180 days after TCRalphabeta/CD19-depleted stem cell transplant. This sequence joins TRBV6-5 and TRBJ1-2; TRBD1 aligns across 8 bases. CDR3 sequence (DNA): TGTGCCAGCAGGCAGGGGGCGAACTATGGCTACACCTTC. Translation: CASRQGANYGYTF.